This T cell receptor (beta chain) was documented in a study of human T cells and chemical hapten exposure. Study-level information: Throughout the approximately 25-week study, diphenylcyclopropenone was applied weekly to the patients' scalps. Study-wide results and caveats: Donors' alopecia may make their immune response differ from healthy people's.

Concerning this clonotype: Its antigen remains unknown.

TCRdb processed the RACE reads anew with MiXCR; each CDR3 protein has one entry. The table has roughly 380,000 distinct CDR3 sequences, about 6% seen once. Germline trimming cut 5 bases from V and 2 bases from J; bases unmatched to any gene: 5. Germline V CDR1 and CDR2: SGHVS, FNYEAQ. The CDR3 loop spans 15 amino acids. Time point defined: patch test 2, 6 weeks after DPC sensitization. As for treatment: therapeutic diphenylcyclopropenone sensitization with weekly scalp DPC. Alopecia patients between 18 and 70 years old and suitable for DPC were used as donors. This chain uses TRBV7-6 with TRBJ2-2; 7 bases line up with TRBD1. This receptor was taken from a woman aged 18-29 years with alopecia areata. Some clones in this sample may be carry-over from other donors' samples. The sample consisted of whole blood, taken in connection with sensitization to the hapten diphenylcyclopropenone (DPC). The CDR3 DNA reads TGTGCCAGCAGCCCAGGGGGAACCAACACCGGGGAGCTGTTTTTT. It codes for CASSPGGTNTGELFF.